Below, 24 T cell receptor beta chains from the same sample are listed, as sequenced in a study of T cell responses to AZD1222 COVID-19 vaccine. Method: immunoSEQ multiplex PCR; TCRdb's copy keeps in-frame clones and lacks some. The sample holds over 95,000 clones, approximately 90% seen once. The material sequenced was peripheral blood, taken on day 0 of AZD1222 vaccination. Receptors were obtained from an adult in good health.

This chain connects TRBV19 to TRBJ1-3, with 7 bases matching TRBD1. The germline gives CDR1 LNHDA, CDR2 SQIVND (reference sequence). The J segment lost 0 bases and the V segment lost 6 bases, leaving 11 bases of the junction unmatched. The CDR3 loop spans 17 amino acids. In DNA, the CDR3 is TGTGCCAGTAGAAGAAATTCGGGACAGTCCTCTGGAAACACCATATATTTT. Translated: CASRRNSGQSSGNTIYF. Based on the CDR3 plus reference TRBV19 and TRBJ1-3, the full variable domain is DGGITQSPKYLFRKEGQNVTLSCEQNLNHDAMYWYRQDPGQGLRLIYYSQIVNDFQKGDIAEGYSVSREKKESFPLTVTSAQKNPTAFYLCASRRNSGQSSGNTIYFGEGSWLTVV.

With regard to this clone: The sample holds other DNA sequences that translate to the same CDR3. J is TRBJ1-4 and V is TRBV5-1; maybe TRBD1 (5 bases). V lost 5 bases to trimming and J lost 5 bases, with 13 bases between them. The germline V gene has CDR1 SGHRS and CDR2 YFSETQ. The CDR3 runs 14 residues. CDR3 DNA sequence: TGCGCCAGCAGTCGGGACGGAAAGAATGAAAAACTGTTTTTT. Its translation: CASSRDGKNEKLFF.

The chain carries TRBV4-1 and TRBJ2-1, with D hard to call. Germline CDR1 is MGHRA and CDR2 is YSYEKL. Trimming took 1 base from V and 9 from J, leaving 7 bases between them. This CDR3 spans 12 amino acids. The CDR3 loop is CASSQAVSEQFF. The DNA of the CDR3 is TGCGCCAGCAGCCAAGCCGTATCTGAGCAGTTCTTC.

This clone was counted once. The chain has TRBV20-1 and TRBJ1-4; D is unclear. V was pared by 3 bases and J by 3 bases, with 17 bases between. CDR3 length: 16 amino acids. Germline loops: CDR1 DFQATT, CDR2 SNEGSKA (reference sequence). This CDR3 reads CSASFLSVGSNEKLFF. As DNA, the CDR3 is TGCAGTGCTAGTTTTCTCAGCGTCGGGTCTAATGAAAAACTGTTTTTT.

The J gene is TRBJ1-1, the V gene TRBV2; D not certain. The CDR3 is 14 amino acids. Trimming removed 3 bases from V and 5 bases from J, with 13 bases in between. In germline, CDR1 is SNHLY, CDR2 FYNNEI. The CDR3 is CASSEVPWGTEAFF. DNA of the CDR3: TGTGCCAGCAGTGAGGTCCCCTGGGGAACTGAAGCTTTCTTT. Drawing the rest from reference TRBV2 and TRBJ1-1, the complete variable domain is EPEVTQTPSHQVTQMGQEVILRCVPISNHLYFYWYRQILGQKVEFLVSFYNNEISEKSEIFDDQFSVERPDGSNFTLKIRSTKLEDSAMYFCASSEVPWGTEAFFGQGTRLTVV.

This chain joins TRBV18 and TRBJ1-4; TRBD1 matches 8 bases. The V gene end was trimmed by 8 bases and the J gene end by 6 bases; junction bases not matched to a gene: 5. The CDR3 runs to 13 residues. Germline V gene lookup returns CDR1 KGHSH and CDR2 LQKENI. CDR3 DNA: TGTGCCAGCATGACAGGGGAGGATGAAAAACTGTTTTTT. The encoded protein is CASMTGEDEKLFF. The variable domain in full, with the rest retrieved from reference TRBV18 and TRBJ1-4, is NAGVMQNPRHLVRRRGQEARLRCSPMKGHSHVYWYRQLPEEGLKFMVYLQKENIIDESGMPKERFSAEFPKEGPSILRIQQVVRGDSAAYFCASMTGEDEKLFFGSGTQLSVL.

This clone was seen only a few times. The rearrangement links TRBV5-4 to TRBJ1-2, with 10 bases lining up with TRBD1. Germline assignment: CDR1 SGHNT and CDR2 YYREEE (reference sequence). With V trimmed by 4 bases and J by 5 bases, 5 bases remained unmatched. The CDR3 runs to 14 residues. The CDR3 reads CASSGTGESYGYTF. The CDR3 DNA is TGTGCCAGCAGCGGGACAGGGGAATCATATGGCTACACCTTC.

V and J are TRBV9 and TRBJ1-1, with 7 bases fitting TRBD1. This CDR3 is 14 amino acids long. Unmatched junction bases numbered 3, after V lost 4 bases and J lost 0 bases. Germline V gene data show CDR1 as SGDLS and CDR2 as YYNGEE. The CDR3 DNA is TGTGCCAGCAGCCAGACAGGGTTGAACACTGAAGCTTTCTTT. This encodes CASSQTGLNTEAFF.

The V and J genes are TRBV6-2 or TRBV6-3 and TRBJ2-1, with D perhaps matching TRBD1 (7 bases). V lost 6 bases and J lost 1, with 13 bases in between. CDR3 length: 15 residues. Per the germline V gene, CDR1 is MNHEY and CDR2 is SVGEGT. Written as DNA, the CDR3 is TGTGCCAGCAGCCTCCAGGGGGGATCCTACAATGAGCAGTTCTTC. Translating gives CASSLQGGSYNEQFF.

The rearrangement joins TRBV12-3 or TRBV12-4 to TRBJ1-1, with D perhaps matching TRBD1 (5 bases). CDR3 length equals 13 residues. Trimming shortened V by 1 base and J by 4 bases, and 7 bases separated the two germline ends. CDR3 DNA: TGTGCCAGCAGTTTAGAAGGGGTCACTGAAGCTTTCTTT. It yields the protein CASSLEGVTEAFF.

The chain carries TRBV10-3 and TRBJ1-2, with no clear D. This CDR3 comprises 14 residues. Trimming took off 0 bases at V and 4 bases at J, with 9 bases between the two ends. The germline gives CDR1 ENHRY, CDR2 SYGVKD. CDR3 residues: CAISESADSYGYTF. DNA for the CDR3: TGTGCCATCAGTGAGTCGGCGGATTCCTATGGCTACACCTTC.

This clone was detected only a few times. The chain has TRBV19 and TRBJ2-2; 7 nucleotides agree with TRBD1. CDR1 is LNHDA and CDR2 is SQIVND in the germline V gene (reference sequence). The CDR3 loop spans 14 amino acids. V lost 2 bases and J lost 5; bases outside the gene matches: 2. The CDR3, as DNA: TGTGCCAGTAGTATATCAGGGGGAACCGGGGAGCTGTTTTTT. Residues: CASSISGGTGELFF.

This chain connects TRBV15 to TRBJ1-2, with 8 bases that match TRBD1. Germline V gives CDR1 LNHNV, CDR2 YYDKDF (reference sequence). Trimming removed 8 bases from V and 0 bases from J; junction bases left unmatched: 5. The CDR3 is 14 amino acids. CDR3 amino acids: CATLPDRANYGYTF. The CDR3 DNA reads TGTGCCACCCTGCCGGACAGGGCTAACTATGGCTACACCTTC.

J is TRBJ1-4 and V is TRBV25-1; tentative D call: TRBD1 (6 bases). The V end was cut by 6 bases, the J end by 4 bases, with 12 bases between. CDR3 length equals 14 residues. Germline V CDR1 and CDR2: MGHDK, SYGVNS. CDR3 sequence: CASSPQGLNEKLFF. The CDR3 nucleotides are TGTGCCAGCAGCCCTCAGGGGCTTAATGAAAAACTGTTTTTT.

The chain links TRBV7-6 to TRBJ1-3; 8 positions match TRBD1. CDR1 and CDR2 from the germline V gene are SGHVS and FNYEAQ. V lost 6 bases and J lost 4; bases outside the gene matches: 8. The CDR3 is 15 residues long. This chain's CDR3 is CASSYGTGLGNTIYF. CDR3 DNA: TGTGCCAGCAGTTACGGGACAGGCCTAGGAAACACCATATATTTT.

V usage is TRBV5-4 and J usage is TRBJ2-1, with 13 bases lining up with TRBD2. V lost 1 base, J lost 9 bases, and 4 bases stayed unmatched. This CDR3 contains 15 residues. From germline, CDR1 is SGHNT and CDR2 YYREEE (reference sequence). The CDR3: CASSLPGLAGLEQFF. The CDR3 coding sequence is TGTGCCAGCAGCTTGCCGGGACTAGCGGGACTTGAGCAGTTCTTC.

Here the CDR3 DNA reads TGTGCCAGTAGGCGGGACTACCCCACCGGGGAGCTGTTTTTT. Residues: CASRRDYPTGELFF. V is TRBV19 and J is TRBJ2-2; 7 bases are shared with TRBD2. CDR3 length equals 14 residues. The V gene end was trimmed by 6 bases and the J gene end by 4 bases; junction bases not matched to a gene: 5. Germline V gene sequence: CDR1 LNHDA, CDR2 SQIVND (reference sequence).

As to this clone: The sample holds other DNA sequences that translate to the same CDR3. The chain is built from TRBV5-1 and TRBJ2-7, with 8 bases that match TRBD1. The germline CDR1 and CDR2 sequences are SGHRS and YFSETQ. The CDR3 runs to 15 residues. V lost 3 bases, J lost 0 bases, and 5 bases stayed unmatched. Here the CDR3 DNA reads TGCGCCAGCAGCTCCACAGGGGGTCGCTCCTACGAGCAGTACTTC. It is translated as CASSSTGGRSYEQYF.

The J gene is TRBJ1-3, the V gene TRBV18; 7 nucleotides match TRBD1. There are 13 residues in the CDR3. Germline V lookup: CDR1 KGHSH, CDR2 LQKENI. V gave up 0 bases and J gave up 8 bases; unmatched junction bases: 1. For the CDR3, the DNA is TGTGCCAGCTCACCACCTCAGGGGGACACCATATATTTT. This translates into CASSPPQGDTIYF.

The V gene is TRBV3-1 (or the pseudogene TRBV3-2), the J gene TRBJ2-5; 12 nucleotides match TRBD2. V was pared by 0 bases and J by 7 bases, with 3 bases of the junction left unmatched. The CDR3 consists of 15 residues. From germline, CDR1 is LGHDT and CDR2 YNNKEL (reference sequence). The CDR3 nucleotides are TGTGCCAGCAGCCAAGATCTACTAGCGGGAGGGACCCAGTACTTC. Protein product: CASSQDLLAGGTQYF.

At least ten counts were recorded for this clone. This chain connects TRBV4-3 to TRBJ1-3; D not certain. V was pared by 1 base and J by 0 bases, with 13 bases between. Germline CDR1 reads LGHNA; CDR2 reads YSLEER. This CDR3 has 17 residues. The CDR3 reads CASSQAEQHNSGNTIYF. The CDR3 DNA reads TGCGCCAGCAGCCAAGCTGAACAGCATAACTCTGGAAACACCATATATTTT.

The genes are TRBV12-3 or TRBV12-4 and TRBJ2-5; D possibly uses TRBD1 or TRBD2 (5 bases each). The CDR3 loop spans 12 amino acids. Trimming stripped 5 bases from V and 4 bases from J, with 8 bases between. CDR3 in amino acids: CASSRDRETQYF. CDR3 nucleotide sequence: TGTGCCAGCAGTAGGGACCGAGAGACCCAGTACTTC.

The chain combines TRBV6-5 with TRBJ1-1, with unresolved D. The CDR3 contains 14 residues. Deletions cut 8 bases from V and 4 bases from J, with 17 bases between. Germline V gene data show CDR1 as MNHEY and CDR2 as SVGAGI. This CDR3 is CASGRSVRGTEAFF. CDR3 bases: TGTGCCAGCGGCCGGAGTGTTCGAGGCACTGAAGCTTTCTTT.

The chain has TRBV6-4 and TRBJ1-1; D perhaps matches TRBD1 (5 bases). The CDR3 covers 13 residues. The germline V gene encodes CDR1 MRHNA and CDR2 SNTAGT. The V end lost 10 bases, the J end lost 1 base, and 13 bases lay between the germline ends. CDR3 bases: TGTGCCACCTCAGGGCCCCCGAACACTGAAGCTTTCTTT. This codes for CATSGPPNTEAFF.